A single sample gave rise to the 24 T cell receptor beta chains below, sequenced in a study of T cell responses to AZD1222 COVID-19 vaccine. TCRdb's table, derived via immunoSEQ multiplex PCR, lists solely in-frame clones and lacks some. This sample carries more than 100,000 clones, 93% of them seen once, and the ten largest clones take around 5.9%. The specimen comprised peripheral blood, sampled on day 0 of AZD1222 vaccination. Every receptor here comes from an adult in good health.

The chain joins TRBV7-6 to TRBJ2-3; TRBD2 matches at 11 bases. Germline V gives CDR1 SGHVS, CDR2 FNYEAQ. The V gene end was trimmed by 1 base and the J gene end by 4 bases; junction bases not matched to a gene: 1. The CDR3 is 15 residues long. For the CDR3, the DNA is TGTGCCAGCAGCTTAGGTAGCGGGAGGGCAGATACGCAGTATTTT. As protein: CASSLGSGRADTQYF.

CDR3 amino acids: CASSLLSTEAFF. The CDR3 DNA is TGTGCCAGCAGCTTGCTGTCCACTGAAGCTTTCTTT. The chain uses TRBV5-5 and TRBJ1-1, with D unresolved. CDR1 is SGHKS, CDR2 YYEKEE, per germline (reference sequence). Deletions cut 1 base from V and 4 bases from J, with 5 bases between. The CDR3 covers 12 residues.

CDR3 nucleotides: TGTGCCAGCGATTTAACGCCGGGCACCGGGGAGCTGTTTTTT. It codes for CASDLTPGTGELFF. The V and J genes are TRBV7-8 and TRBJ2-2; D remains unclear. The germline V gene has CDR1 SGHVS and CDR2 FQNEAQ. Trimming took 8 bases from V and 4 from J, leaving 14 bases between them. This CDR3 comprises 14 residues.

This clone has just one count. This chain links TRBV19 with TRBJ2-7, with TRBD1 identical over 7 bases. CDR1 and CDR2 (germline): LNHDA, SQIVND (reference sequence). With 2 bases clipped from V and 3 bases from J, the junction kept 4 bases outside the gene matches. CDR3 size: 14 residues. The CDR3 DNA reads TGTGCCAGTAGTATATGGGACAGCCGCTACGAGCAGTACTTC. This translates into CASSIWDSRYEQYF.

The chain uses TRBV27 and TRBJ2-1; 9 bases align to TRBD1. Germline assignment: CDR1 MNHEY and CDR2 SMNVEV (reference sequence). J gave up 4 bases and V 5 bases, and 3 bases lay outside the gene matches. This CDR3 has 14 amino acids. The CDR3 is CASSPDRGYNEQFF. CDR3 sequence (DNA): TGTGCCAGCAGTCCGGACAGGGGATACAATGAGCAGTTCTTC.

The chain recombines TRBV3-1 (or the pseudogene TRBV3-2) with TRBJ2-1, with unresolved D. CDR1 is LGHDT, CDR2 YNNKEL, per germline (reference sequence). The length of the CDR3 is 13 residues. Trimming took 7 bases from V and 10 from J, leaving 17 bases between them. CDR3 amino acids: CASNSKMSNEQFF. The CDR3 nucleotides are TGTGCCAGCAACTCCAAGATGAGTAACGAGCAGTTCTTC.

This sequence joins TRBV18 and TRBJ1-2; D call uncertain. The germline V gene encodes CDR1 KGHSH and CDR2 LQKENI. The germline V and J ends were trimmed by 4 bases and 8 bases, with 17 bases remaining between them. This CDR3 is built from 14 residues. The CDR3 spells CASSLEYRVEGYTF. For the CDR3, the DNA is TGTGCCAGCTCACTCGAATATCGGGTGGAAGGCTACACCTTC. Drawing the rest from reference TRBV18 and TRBJ1-2, the complete variable domain is NAGVMQNPRHLVRRRGQEARLRCSPMKGHSHVYWYRQLPEEGLKFMVYLQKENIIDESGMPKERFSAEFPKEGPSILRIQQVVRGDSAAYFCASSLEYRVEGYTFGSGTRLTVV.

The CDR3 sequence: CASAGDEKLFF. DNA for the CDR3: TGTGCCAGCGCGGGCGATGAAAAACTGTTTTTT. This chain links TRBV2 with TRBJ1-4; D remains ambiguous. CDR3 size: 11 residues. Per germline, CDR1 SNHLY and CDR2 FYNNEI. V lost 8 bases and J 6 bases, leaving 7 bases between the germline ends.

J is TRBJ1-2 and V is TRBV7-9, with no clear D. The germline gives CDR1 SEHNR, CDR2 FQNEAQ (reference sequence). V dropped 4 bases and J dropped 6 bases, with 18 bases sitting between them. There are 15 residues in the CDR3. The CDR3 region has the DNA TGTGCCAGCAGCTCAACGGGAGACCCTTGGGATGGCTACACCTTC. Residues: CASSSTGDPWDGYTF. Variable domain in full (rest from reference TRBV7-9 and TRBJ1-2): DTGVSQNPRHKITKRGQNVTFRCDPISEHNRLYWYRQTLGQGPEFLTYFQNEAQLEKSRLLSDRFSAERPKGSFSTLEIQRTEQGDSAMYLCASSSTGDPWDGYTFGSGTRLTVV.

This rearrangement joins TRBV4-2 to TRBJ2-2; TRBD2 is a possible D gene (6 bases). V lost 3 bases and J 6 bases, leaving 8 bases between the germline ends. CDR3 length: 13 amino acids. Germline V gene lookup returns CDR1 LGHNA and CDR2 YNFKEQ. Written as DNA, the CDR3 is TGTGCCAGCAGCCAGACGGGAGCCGGGGAGCTGTTTTTT. Translation: CASSQTGAGELFF.

This chain connects TRBV7-2 to TRBJ2-3, with 8 positions matching TRBD1. The V gene's germline CDR1 is SGHTA and CDR2 FQGNSA. The V segment lost 8 bases and the J segment 1 base; nucleotides outside the gene matches: 2. This CDR3 has 13 residues. CDR3 region: CASEDRGTDTQYF. Here the CDR3 DNA reads TGTGCCAGCGAGGACAGGGGCACAGATACGCAGTATTTT.

This clone appeared once. The rearrangement joins TRBV9 to TRBJ2-1; the match to TRBD1 covers 9 bases. Germline V CDR1 and CDR2: SGDLS, YYNGEE. This CDR3 has 16 residues. With 3 bases clipped from V and 6 bases from J, the junction kept 10 bases outside the gene matches. In DNA form, the CDR3 reads TGTGCCAGCAGCGCAGAACAGGGGGCGCGACCCAATGAGCAGTTCTTC. Protein: CASSAEQGARPNEQFF.

The CDR3 coding sequence is TGTGCCACCAGCAGCACTAAACAGGGACCAAACTATGGCTACACCTTC. This sequence encodes CATSSTKQGPNYGYTF. The J gene is TRBJ1-2, the V gene TRBV15, with D possibly matching TRBD1 (6 bases). Germline V gene lookup returns CDR1 LNHNV and CDR2 YYDKDF (reference sequence). The V gene lost 3 bases and the J gene lost 2 bases, with 16 bases spanning the gap. The CDR3 totals 16 residues. Based on the CDR3 plus reference TRBV15 and TRBJ1-2, the full variable domain is DAMVIQNPRYQVTQFGKPVTLSCSQTLNHNVMYWYQQKSSQAPKLLFHYYDKDFNNEADTPDNFQSRRPNTSFCFLDIRSPGLGDTAMYLCATSSTKQGPNYGYTFGSGTRLTVV.

The J gene is TRBJ2-5, the V gene TRBV3-1 (or the pseudogene TRBV3-2); the D is unclear. V was cut by 1 base and J by 5 bases, with 14 bases left in between. In germline, CDR1 is LGHDT, CDR2 YNNKEL (reference sequence). The CDR3 sequence is 15 residues long. The CDR3 is CASSQGNAAGETQYF. The CDR3 DNA follows: TGTGCCAGCAGCCAAGGAAACGCAGCTGGGGAGACCCAGTACTTC.

CDR3 nucleotide sequence: TGTGCCAGCAGAGAATCAGGTCGTTCATGGACCCAGTACTTC. The encoded protein is CASRESGRSWTQYF. The chain has TRBV28 and TRBJ2-5, with D unresolved. The germline gives CDR1 MDHEN, CDR2 SYDVKM. V was shortened by 6 bases and J by 7 bases, with 18 bases between the two germline ends. The CDR3 spans 14 residues.

The chain couples TRBV13 to TRBJ1-3; possibly TRBD1 for D (6 bases). Germline V gene sequence: CDR1 PRHDT, CDR2 FYEKMQ (reference sequence). This CDR3 contains 15 residues. V was cut by 3 bases and J by 3 bases, with 12 bases left in between. The CDR3 loop is CASSFYRQDGNTIYF. CDR3 DNA sequence: TGTGCCAGCAGCTTTTATAGACAGGATGGAAACACCATATATTTT. Drawing the rest from reference TRBV13 and TRBJ1-3, the complete variable domain is AAGVIQSPRHLIKEKRETATLKCYPIPRHDTVYWYQQGPGQDPQFLISFYEKMQSDKGSIPDRFSAQQFSDYHSELNMSSLELGDSALYFCASSFYRQDGNTIYFGEGSWLTVV.

The chain links TRBV5-1 to TRBJ2-7; 9 bases agree with TRBD1. The junction had 4 bases not matched to a gene; V was cut back by 4 bases and J by 5 bases. The germline CDR1 and CDR2 sequences are SGHRS and YFSETQ. This CDR3 region has 13 residues. CDR3 loop: CASSRGQGDEQYF. Here the CDR3 DNA reads TGCGCCAGCAGCCGGGGACAGGGCGACGAGCAGTACTTC.

This clone was seen only a few times. The gene calls are TRBV13 and TRBJ2-3; D perhaps matches TRBD2 (7 bases). The germline V gene has CDR1 PRHDT and CDR2 FYEKMQ (reference sequence). This CDR3 has 14 amino acids. V lost 4 bases, J lost 4 bases, and 12 bases lay in between. CDR3 bases: TGTGCCAGCAGCTCGGAGGGGGGGGCAGATACGCAGTATTTT. Its translation is CASSSEGGADTQYF.

The chain combines TRBV5-1 with TRBJ1-2; D is undetermined. The germline gives CDR1 SGHRS, CDR2 YFSETQ. Trimming took off 5 bases at V and 8 bases at J, with 19 bases between the two ends. The CDR3 loop spans 14 amino acids. For the CDR3, the DNA is TGCGCCAGCAGTTCCGATACCTTCACGGAAGGCTACACCTTC. Protein: CASSSDTFTEGYTF.

This chain joins TRBV6-6 and TRBJ2-3; the match to TRBD2 covers 9 bases. Per germline, CDR1 MNHNY and CDR2 SVGAGI (reference sequence). The CDR3 sequence is 16 residues long. The V gene end was trimmed by 2 bases and the J gene end by 0 bases; junction bases not matched to a gene: 3. CDR3 residues: CASSYKAGGSTDTQYF. CDR3 nucleotides: TGTGCCAGCAGTTACAAAGCGGGGGGTAGCACAGATACGCAGTATTTT.

V and J are TRBV30 and TRBJ1-4, with D uncertain. The CDR3 spans 14 residues. V was trimmed by 0 bases and J by 5 bases, leaving 10 bases between them. Germline V lookup: CDR1 GTSNPN, CDR2 SVGIG (reference sequence). The CDR3 protein is CAWSVNSENEKLFF. CDR3 in DNA: TGTGCCTGGAGTGTAAATTCAGAGAATGAAAAACTGTTTTTT. The full variable domain, rest sourced from reference TRBV30 and TRBJ1-4, is SQTIHQWPATLVQPVGSPLSLECTVEGTSNPNLYWYRQAAGRGLQLLFYSVGIGQISSEVPQNLSASRPQDRQFILSSKKLLLSDSGFYLCAWSVNSENEKLFFGSGTQLSVL.

The chain combines TRBV19 with TRBJ1-5; D unresolved. From germline, CDR1 is LNHDA and CDR2 SQIVND (reference sequence). V shed 3 bases and J shed 2 bases, with 11 bases lying between them. This CDR3 is built from 15 residues. The CDR3 DNA sequence: TGTGCCAGTAGTATCTTCGGACGGGGCAATCAGCCCCAGCATTTT. This sequence encodes CASSIFGRGNQPQHF.

The chain has TRBV12-3 or TRBV12-4 and TRBJ1-1; 8 positions agree with TRBD1. There are 13 residues in the CDR3. V gave up 7 bases and J gave up 2 bases; unmatched junction bases: 3. This CDR3 reads CASIGQGNTEAFF. The CDR3 DNA follows: TGTGCCAGCATTGGACAGGGTAACACTGAAGCTTTCTTT.

The chain links TRBV4-2 to TRBJ2-3, with D unclear. The germline CDR1 and CDR2 sequences are LGHNA and YNFKEQ. V was trimmed by 0 bases and J by 1 base, leaving 11 bases between them. This CDR3 spans 16 amino acids. CDR3 residues: CASSQEAPPRTDTQYF. The DNA of the CDR3 is TGTGCCAGCAGCCAAGAGGCCCCCCCCCGCACAGATACGCAGTATTTT.